A selection of T cell receptor beta chains follows, all from one sample in a study of cytomegalovirus exposure and HLA in healthy donors. Sequencing was performed with immunoSEQ multiplex PCR; in TCRdb, only in-frame clones are kept and a portion is missing. Of 95,000 to 150,000 clones listed, roughly 66% were seen once; the top ten hold 1.5%. The sample was PBMCs. The receptors originated from a man between 18 and 35 years old in good health and CMV-seronegative. Each CDR3 is given with its conserved first and last residue. The D gene is left open where the match is weak. Clone size is not always given. Where it is, it says once, few, many or a class for expanded clones.

CDR3 DNA: TGTGCCAGCAGCAGCGGACAGACTCCGTATGGCTACACCTTC
CDR3 protein: CASSSGQTPYGYTF
V gene: TRBV27
J gene: TRBJ1-2
D gene: .
clone size: few

CDR3 DNA: TGTGCCAGTAGTAACTACGGGGGAACCTACAATGAGCAGTTCTTC
CDR3 protein: CASSNYGGTYNEQFF
V gene: TRBV19
J gene: TRBJ2-1
D gene: .
clone size: .

CDR3 DNA: TGTGCCAGCAGCGCCGACAGATCCTACAATGAGCAGTTCTTC
CDR3 protein: CASSADRSYNEQFF
V gene: TRBV9
J gene: TRBJ2-1
D gene: .
clone size: .

CDR3 DNA: TGTGCCAGCAGTCATGGTACAGGGGGCGGTGAGACCCAGTACTTC
CDR3 protein: CASSHGTGGGETQYF
V gene: TRBV11-1
J gene: TRBJ2-5
D gene: TRBD1
clone size: .

CDR3 DNA: TGTGCCAGCAGTTCAACCTTAGGGGCGGGCAATCAGCCCCAGCATTTT
CDR3 protein: CASSSTLGAGNQPQHF
V gene: TRBV28
J gene: TRBJ1-5
D gene: .
clone size: few

CDR3 DNA: TGTGCCAGCAGCTTGGCTGGCAGGAACTATGGCTACACCTTC
CDR3 protein: CASSLAGRNYGYTF
V gene: TRBV5-6
J gene: TRBJ1-2
D gene: .
clone size: .

CDR3 DNA: TGTGCCAGCAGTTCCACAGGGGGGTACACTGAAGCTTTCTTT
CDR3 protein: CASSSTGGYTEAFF
V gene: TRBV27
J gene: TRBJ1-1
D gene: TRBD1
clone size: .

CDR3 DNA: TGTGCCAGTAGTCCCCTCACAGGGTTCAGGCGCTACGAGCAGTACTTC
CDR3 protein: CASSPLTGFRRYEQYF
V gene: TRBV19
J gene: TRBJ2-7
D gene: .
clone size: .

CDR3 DNA: TGTGCCAGCAGCCAAGAGGGGTCGGGGACTACCGATGAGCAGTTCTTC
CDR3 protein: CASSQEGSGTTDEQFF
V gene: TRBV4-2
J gene: TRBJ2-1
D gene: TRBD2
clone size: .

CDR3 DNA: TGCAGCGCCCGGGACAGGGGTTGTGAAGCTTTCTTT
CDR3 protein: CSARDRGCEAFF
V gene: TRBV29-1
J gene: TRBJ1-1
D gene: TRBD1
clone size: .

CDR3 DNA: TGTGCCAGCAGATTGACAGACCCTAGCAATCAGCCCCAGCATTTT
CDR3 protein: CASRLTDPSNQPQHF
V gene: TRBV6-6
J gene: TRBJ1-5
D gene: .
clone size: .

CDR3 DNA: TGTGCCAGCAGTTCTACCACCCCTAACTATGGCTACACCTTC
CDR3 protein: CASSSTTPNYGYTF
V gene: TRBV28
J gene: TRBJ1-2
D gene: .
clone size: few

CDR3 DNA: TGTGCCAGCAGCCGTCGGTGGGAGACCCAGTACTTC
CDR3 protein: CASSRRWETQYF
V gene: TRBV7-2
J gene: TRBJ2-5
D gene: .
clone size: .

CDR3 DNA: TGTGCCAGTAGTATAGAGGGACACCGGGCCACCGGGGAGCTGTTTTTT
CDR3 protein: CASSIEGHRATGELFF
V gene: TRBV19
J gene: TRBJ2-2
D gene: .
clone size: .

CDR3 DNA: TGTGCCAGTAGTATGGGACACCACAATCAGCCCCAGCATTTT
CDR3 protein: CASSMGHHNQPQHF
V gene: TRBV19
J gene: TRBJ1-5
D gene: .
clone size: .

CDR3 DNA: TGCGCCAGGAAACCAACGGACAGGGTTTATCAGCCCCAGCATTTT
CDR3 protein: CARKPTDRVYQPQHF
V gene: TRBV5-1
J gene: TRBJ1-5
D gene: TRBD1
clone size: .

CDR3 DNA: TGTGCCAGCAGTCGGGGTCGGAACATGAACACTGAAGCTTTCTTT
CDR3 protein: CASSRGRNMNTEAFF
V gene: TRBV6-6
J gene: TRBJ1-1
D gene: .
clone size: .

CDR3 DNA: TGTGCCAGCAGTGAAACCTGGACCAGGGGTGGGACCCAGTACTTC
CDR3 protein: CASSETWTRGGTQYF
V gene: TRBV6-1
J gene: TRBJ2-5
D gene: .
clone size: .

CDR3 DNA: TGTGCCAGCAGCCAGGAATTTCCGGGGGGGCATGAGCAGTTCTTC
CDR3 protein: CASSQEFPGGHEQFF
V gene: TRBV4-2
J gene: TRBJ2-1
D gene: TRBD2
clone size: once

CDR3 DNA: TGTGCCTGGAGTCCCAGGTTGAACACTGAAGCTTTCTTT
CDR3 protein: CAWSPRLNTEAFF
V gene: TRBV30
J gene: TRBJ1-1
D gene: .
clone size: .

CDR3 DNA: TGTGCCAGCAGCCAACCTAAGACGGGGGGCAATGAGCAGTTCTTC
CDR3 protein: CASSQPKTGGNEQFF
V gene: TRBV4-2
J gene: TRBJ2-1
D gene: TRBD2
clone size: .

CDR3 DNA: TGTGCCAGCAGACCCCTGTCGGAGTCCTACAATGAGCAGTTCTTC
CDR3 protein: CASRPLSESYNEQFF
V gene: TRBV6-5
J gene: TRBJ2-1
D gene: .
clone size: once

CDR3 DNA: TGTGCCTGGAGTCCCCGGGAATATGGCTACACCTTC
CDR3 protein: CAWSPREYGYTF
V gene: TRBV30
J gene: TRBJ1-2
D gene: .
clone size: once

CDR3 DNA: TGTGCCAGTTCCGGGACAGGGTTCTACGAGCAGTACTTC
CDR3 protein: CASSGTGFYEQYF
V gene: TRBV7-2
J gene: TRBJ2-7
D gene: TRBD1
clone size: once

CDR3 DNA: TGTGCCAGCAGCGTAGGGATCCAGGGCTGGACGAACACTGAAGCTTTCTTT
CDR3 protein: CASSVGIQGWTNTEAFF
V gene: TRBV9
J gene: TRBJ1-1
D gene: .
clone size: .

CDR3 DNA: TGTGCCACCAGCAGAGTCGGGGTCGCGAGGGGCACAGATACGCAGTATTTT
CDR3 protein: CATSRVGVARGTDTQYF
V gene: TRBV15
J gene: TRBJ2-3
D gene: .
clone size: .

CDR3 DNA: TGTGCCAGTAGTATAGAGACAGGGGGCCCTAACACCGGGGAGCTGTTTTTT
CDR3 protein: CASSIETGGPNTGELFF
V gene: TRBV19
J gene: TRBJ2-2
D gene: TRBD1
clone size: .

CDR3 DNA: TGTGCCAGCAGCCCCGGCGGGACAGTCTATGGCTACACCTTC
CDR3 protein: CASSPGGTVYGYTF
V gene: TRBV5-6
J gene: TRBJ1-2
D gene: TRBD1
clone size: .

CDR3 DNA: TGTGCCAGCAAGAGGGGACAGGGGACTTTCCGCGAGCAGTACTTC
CDR3 protein: CASKRGQGTFREQYF
V gene: TRBV27
J gene: TRBJ2-7
D gene: TRBD1
clone size: .

CDR3 DNA: TGTGCCAGCAGTTACACCGGACAAAACGAGCAGTACTTC
CDR3 protein: CASSYTGQNEQYF
V gene: TRBV6-5
J gene: TRBJ2-7
D gene: .
clone size: .

CDR3 DNA: TGTGCCAGCAGCTTAGGACAATACACAGATACGCAGTATTTT
CDR3 protein: CASSLGQYTDTQYF
V gene: TRBV7-9
J gene: TRBJ2-3
D gene: .
clone size: .

CDR3 DNA: TGTGCCAGCTCACCACGAAGCGGGGGGGCCATAGATACGCAGTATTTT
CDR3 protein: CASSPRSGGAIDTQYF
V gene: TRBV18
J gene: TRBJ2-3
D gene: TRBD2
clone size: .

CDR3 DNA: TGTGCCAGCGGGTGGACTGTGAACACTGAAGCTTTCTTT
CDR3 protein: CASGWTVNTEAFF
V gene: TRBV9
J gene: TRBJ1-1
D gene: .
clone size: .

CDR3 DNA: TGTGCCAGTAGTGTAAAGACTAGCGGGGTTCAGACCCAGTACTTC
CDR3 protein: CASSVKTSGVQTQYF
V gene: TRBV19
J gene: TRBJ2-5
D gene: TRBD2
clone size: .

CDR3 DNA: TGTGCCAGCAGCCGAGACCTCGGGACAGATACGCAGTATTTT
CDR3 protein: CASSRDLGTDTQYF
V gene: TRBV7-9
J gene: TRBJ2-3
D gene: .
clone size: few

CDR3 DNA: TGTGCCAGCAGCGAGCTAGCGGGGAGGGCAGATACGCAGTATTTT
CDR3 protein: CASSELAGRADTQYF
V gene: TRBV11-2
J gene: TRBJ2-3
D gene: TRBD2
clone size: .

CDR3 DNA: TGTGCCAGCAGTTACCTGGGAGGGTCGGATCAGCCCCAGCATTTT
CDR3 protein: CASSYLGGSDQPQHF
V gene: TRBV6-5
J gene: TRBJ1-5
D gene: .
clone size: .

CDR3 DNA: TGTGCCAGCAGTGTAGAGTGGCGGGACACTGAAGCTTTCTTT
CDR3 protein: CASSVEWRDTEAFF
V gene: TRBV27
J gene: TRBJ1-1
D gene: .
clone size: .

CDR3 DNA: TGTGCCAGCTCACCCAAGACGGGCAGGGTGAACATTCAGTACTTC
CDR3 protein: CASSPKTGRVNIQYF
V gene: TRBV18
J gene: TRBJ2-4
D gene: .
clone size: .

CDR3 DNA: TGTGCCAGCAGCCCACAGTGGACCTACGAGCAGTACTTC
CDR3 protein: CASSPQWTYEQYF
V gene: TRBV27
J gene: TRBJ2-7
D gene: .
clone size: few

CDR3 DNA: TGCGCCAGCAGCTTTTCGCAGGTTTCTAATCGAGACACTGAAGCTTTCTTT
CDR3 protein: CASSFSQVSNRDTEAFF
V gene: TRBV5-1
J gene: TRBJ1-1
D gene: .
clone size: few

CDR3 DNA: TGCGCCAGCAGCCTGTTGACTCAAAACACTGAAGCTTTCTTT
CDR3 protein: CASSLLTQNTEAFF
V gene: TRBV5-1
J gene: TRBJ1-1
D gene: .
clone size: .

CDR3 DNA: TGTGCCAGCAGCCCCAGACTAGCGGGAGGTATCCTGTTCTTC
CDR3 protein: CASSPRLAGGILFF
V gene: TRBV7-9
J gene: TRBJ2-1
D gene: TRBD2
clone size: .

CDR3 DNA: TGTGCCAGCAGCCGGTCTCCGGGACAGAGGTACGAGCAGTACTTC
CDR3 protein: CASSRSPGQRYEQYF
V gene: TRBV7-8
J gene: TRBJ2-7
D gene: TRBD1
clone size: few

CDR3 DNA: TGTGCCAGCAGCATGACAGGGGGTGGGGACATTCAGTACTTC
CDR3 protein: CASSMTGGGDIQYF
V gene: TRBV9
J gene: TRBJ2-4
D gene: TRBD1
clone size: .

CDR3 DNA: TGTGCCAGCAGCTCTTTCAGGGGGCGGAGAGAGTATGGCTACACCTTC
CDR3 protein: CASSSFRGRREYGYTF
V gene: TRBV7-9
J gene: TRBJ1-2
D gene: TRBD1
clone size: .

CDR3 DNA: TGTGCCAGCAGCCCCTGGGACAGCCCAGATACGCAGTATTTT
CDR3 protein: CASSPWDSPDTQYF
V gene: TRBV11-2
J gene: TRBJ2-3
D gene: TRBD1
clone size: .

CDR3 DNA: TGTGCCAGTAAAAGAACAGGGGAAAGCAATCAGCCCCAGCATTTT
CDR3 protein: CASKRTGESNQPQHF
V gene: TRBV19
J gene: TRBJ1-5
D gene: TRBD1
clone size: once

CDR3 DNA: TGTGCCAGTACCCCGACGGGTGAAGCTTTCTTT
CDR3 protein: CASTPTGEAFF
V gene: TRBV19
J gene: TRBJ1-1
D gene: .
clone size: .

CDR3 DNA: TGTGCCAGCAGCCCTTATCCCGGGGAGCTGTTTTTT
CDR3 protein: CASSPYPGELFF
V gene: TRBV5-6
J gene: TRBJ2-2
D gene: .
clone size: few

CDR3 DNA: TGTGCCAGCAGCCTCGACAGGGCCGCTGAAAAACTGTTTTTT
CDR3 protein: CASSLDRAAEKLFF
V gene: TRBV7-2
J gene: TRBJ1-4
D gene: TRBD1
clone size: few

CDR3 DNA: TGTGCCAGCAGCCAAGTATACGAGCAGTACTTC
CDR3 protein: CASSQVYEQYF
V gene: TRBV14
J gene: TRBJ2-7
D gene: .
clone size: .

CDR3 DNA: TGTGCCAGCAGTTACCTCTATAACACTGAAGCTTTCTTT
CDR3 protein: CASSYLYNTEAFF
V gene: TRBV6-6
J gene: TRBJ1-1
D gene: .
clone size: few

CDR3 DNA: TGTGCCAGTAGTTCGCAGGGGCGCCTGGAGACCCAGTACTTC
CDR3 protein: CASSSQGRLETQYF
V gene: TRBV19
J gene: TRBJ2-5
D gene: .
clone size: .

CDR3 DNA: TGTGCCAGCAGTCTCGGGACAGGAACCTACGAGCAGTACTTC
CDR3 protein: CASSLGTGTYEQYF
V gene: TRBV6-5
J gene: TRBJ2-7
D gene: TRBD1
clone size: .